The T cell receptor beta chain described here comes from a study of T cell responses to AZD1222 COVID-19 vaccine. Germline V gene lookup returns CDR1 SGHRS and CDR2 YFSETQ. V was shortened by 10 bases and J by 0 bases, with 11 bases between the two germline ends. The CDR3 has 13 residues. Assay: immunoSEQ multiplex PCR; the TCRdb copy retains only in-frame clones and omits some. The top ten clones hold less than 4.5% of a sample with 57,000 or so clones, 60% to 85% of them seen once. The chain carries TRBV5-1 and TRBJ1-3; D gene unclear. The source was peripheral blood, collected 28 days after the second AZD1222 dose. This clonotype was sampled from an adult who received the AZD1222 COVID-19 vaccine. In DNA, the CDR3 is TGCGCCTCTCACCCTCCCTCTGGAAACACCATATATTTT. Translated: CASHPPSGNTIYF. The full variable domain, completed using reference TRBV5-1 and TRBJ1-3, is KAGVTQTPRYLIKTRGQQVTLSCSPISGHRSVSWYQQTPGQGLQFLFEYFSETQRNKGNFPGRFSGRQFSNSRSEMNVSTLELGDSALYLCASHPPSGNTIYFGEGSWLTVV.